The rows below give T cell receptor beta chains drawn from one sample of a study of shared clonotypes between healthy human individuals. TCRdb keeps only in-frame clones here, not all; method: immunoSEQ multiplex PCR. The table shows around 640,000 clones, with about 96% occurring only once. Sequencing input: naive CD8+ T cells sorted from blood. The receptors derive from a woman between 25 and 40 years old in good health. Each CDR3 is given with its conserved first and last residue. D genes are given only for firm matches. Only some rows state a clone size, as once, few, many or a class for expanded clones.

j_call v_call clone_size d_call cdr3_nt cdr3_aa
TRBJ2-7 TRBV27 . . TGTGCCAGCAGTTACCAGGGAGTCTCCTACGAGCAGTACTTC CASSYQGVSYEQYF
TRBJ2-3 TRBV4-1 . . TGCGCCAGCAGCCAAGATCCCCGGTCAACAGATACGCAGTATTTT CASSQDPRSTDTQYF
TRBJ1-1 TRBV28 . . TGTGCCAGCAGTTCATACAGGGAGAGTAACACTGAAGCTTTCTTT CASSSYRESNTEAFF
TRBJ2-1 TRBV6-5 . . TGTGCCAGCAGTTACTCGAGACAGGGAGCTAGCGTTGAGCAGTTCTTC CASSYSRQGASVEQFF
TRBJ1-3 TRBV29-1 . . TGCAGCGTCCGTAGCTCAGGGAGCTCTGGAAACACCATATATTTT CSVRSSGSSGNTIYF
TRBJ2-1 TRBV2 . TRBD2 TGTGCCAGCAGTGAGGGGCTAGCGGGTCCCGGGGAGCAGTTCTTC CASSEGLAGPGEQFF
TRBJ1-5 TRBV28 . . TGTGCCAGCAGCGCTACGGGGGGTAGTAATCAGCCCCAGCATTTT CASSATGGSNQPQHF
TRBJ2-7 TRBV18 . TRBD1 TGTGCCAGCTCTTCCGGACAGGGGGTGTACGAGCAGTACTTC CASSSGQGVYEQYF
TRBJ2-7 TRBV5-4 . TRBD1 TGTGCCAGCACGCGGACAGGGACAAGCTCCTACGAGCAGTACTTC CASTRTGTSSYEQYF
TRBJ1-5 TRBV21-1 . . TGTGCCAGCAGCAAAGTGAAGCAGGAGTCGGTTCAGCCCCAGCATTTT CASSKVKQESVQPQHF
TRBJ2-1 TRBV27 . TRBD2 TGTGCCAGCACCCCCCGATCGGGACTACACAATGAGCAGTTCTTC CASTPRSGLHNEQFF
TRBJ1-4 TRBV4-1 once . TGCGCCAGCAGCCAAAGCAGGGGACGGAGCGAAAAACTGTTTTTT CASSQSRGRSEKLFF
TRBJ2-1 TRBV29-1 . . TGCAGCGTGTTACGAGACAATGAGCAGTTCTTC CSVLRDNEQFF
TRBJ1-2 TRBV2 . . TGTGCCAGCAGACTAGGAGGCGGCTACACCTTC CASRLGGGYTF
TRBJ1-2 TRBV5-1 . . TGCGCCAGCAGCTCTCCGGGGCTCAACTATGGCTACACCTTC CASSSPGLNYGYTF
TRBJ2-1 TRBV10-3 . . TGTGCCATCAGTGAACTCAGGAATGAGCAGTTCTTC CAISELRNEQFF
TRBJ1-2 TRBV5-6 . . TGTGCCAGCAGCTTAGGGACATCAGGCTACACCTTC CASSLGTSGYTF
TRBJ2-7 TRBV7-9 . TRBD2 TGTGCCAGCAGCTTAGCGGGTTCGGGACTAGCGGAATCCTACGAGCAGTACTTC CASSLAGSGLAESYEQYF
TRBJ2-3 TRBV5-6 . TRBD2 TGTGCCAGCAGCTCTTATAGCGGGAGCACAGATACGCAGTATTTT CASSSYSGSTDTQYF
TRBJ2-7 TRBV6-1 . . TGTGCCAGCAGTGAAATAACGGCAGGGCGCCTATGGGAGCAGTACTTC CASSEITAGRLWEQYF
TRBJ2-7 TRBV7-9 . TRBD2 TGTGCCAGCAGCGAGACTAGCGGGAGCGTCCGCGAGCAGTACTTC CASSETSGSVREQYF
TRBJ2-5 TRBV11-2 . TRBD2 TGTGCCAGCAGCCAGTCGTGGACTAGTTGGTACCAAGAGACCCAGTACTTC CASSQSWTSWYQETQYF
TRBJ2-7 TRBV7-9 . . TGTGCCAGCAGCTTATCAGGGGCCCCCTACGAGCAGTACTTC CASSLSGAPYEQYF
TRBJ2-2 TRBV5-1 few TRBD1 TGCGCCAGCAAGTTGGCCGGGACAGGCACCGGGGAGCTGTTTTTT CASKLAGTGTGELFF
TRBJ2-2 TRBV11-2 . . TGTGCCAGCAACCTTGGGGCGGGCTGGGGGACCGGGGAGCTGTTTTTT CASNLGAGWGTGELFF
TRBJ2-1 TRBV4-1 once TRBD2 TGCGCCAGCAGCCAACGCGCGGGAGGGTACAATGAGCAGTTCTTC CASSQRAGGYNEQFF
TRBJ2-1 TRBV7-2 . TRBD1 TGTGCCAGCAGCTTAGAACACGAGTTCTGGGACAGATTCTACAATGAGCAGTTCTTC CASSLEHEFWDRFYNEQFF
TRBJ1-3 TRBV25-1 . . TGTGCCAGCAGTGTAGGGAACACCATATATTTT CASSVGNTIYF
TRBJ2-1 TRBV27 . . TGTGCCAGCAGTCCCTCCCTAGGGGCCCTCTACAATGAGCAGTTCTTC CASSPSLGALYNEQFF
TRBJ2-1 TRBV6-6 . . TGTGCCAGCAGTTACCCGACGGAAAGCTCCTACAATGAGCAGTTCTTC CASSYPTESSYNEQFF
TRBJ2-3 TRBV13 . TRBD2 TGTGCCAGCAGCACACTAGCGGGAGAAGCAGCCGATACGCAGTATTTT CASSTLAGEAADTQYF
TRBJ2-5 TRBV27 few . TGTGCCAGCAGTTCACAAGAGACCCAGTACTTC CASSSQETQYF
TRBJ2-7 TRBV18 . . TGTGCCAGCTCGGCGACGGACTCTTCCTTTCCTTACGAGCAGTACTTC CASSATDSSFPYEQYF
TRBJ2-7 TRBV28 . . TGTGCCAGCAGTTTACCCCCGGGACCCGACTACGAGCAGTACTTC CASSLPPGPDYEQYF
TRBJ2-7 TRBV27 . . TGTGCCAGCAGTCTGAAACTAACAGGGCGCGAGCAGTACTTC CASSLKLTGREQYF
TRBJ2-2 TRBV6-1 . . TGTGCCAGCAGCGAACTCCGGGAGACCGGGGAGCTGTTTTTT CASSELRETGELFF
TRBJ2-1 TRBV10-3 . . TGTGCCATCAGTGAGGGGTTCTCAGTTAGCTCCTACAATGAGCAGTTCTTC CAISEGFSVSSYNEQFF
TRBJ2-2 TRBV29-1 once TRBD2 TGCAGCGTTCAGGGCCCCCGGAATTTAGCGGGAGCGAACACCGGGGAGCTGTTTTTT CSVQGPRNLAGANTGELFF
TRBJ2-2 TRBV19 once . TGTGCCAGTAGTATCCTGGAAAACACCGGGGAGCTGTTTTTT CASSILENTGELFF
TRBJ1-3 TRBV4-1 . . TGCGCCAGCACCCCAAGACCGTTGACATTGCAGAGCTCTGGAAACACCATATATTTT CASTPRPLTLQSSGNTIYF
TRBJ2-7 TRBV28 . . TGTGCCAGCAGGGCCGACAGTCAGCGGGCGCAGTACTTC CASRADSQRAQYF
TRBJ2-7 TRBV28 . . TGTGCCAGCAGTCTGGGCAGAACCTACGAGCAGTACTTC CASSLGRTYEQYF
TRBJ2-1 TRBV2 . . TGTGCCTCAGCACTAGATGAGCAGTTCTTC CASALDEQFF
TRBJ2-7 TRBV19 once . TGTGCCAGTAGTGCCCCCCGGGACGCCTACGAGCAGTACTTC CASSAPRDAYEQYF
TRBJ2-7 TRBV7-7 . . TGCGCCTCGGGGGCGGGCCCAACCTCCTACGAGCAGTACTTC CASGAGPTSYEQYF
TRBJ2-7 TRBV6-1 . TRBD2 TGTGCCAGCAGTGAAGCGCGAGCGGGAGGGCCTTACGAGCAGTACTTC CASSEARAGGPYEQYF
TRBJ2-5 TRBV10-3 . TRBD1 TGTGCCATCAGTGACAGGGACAGGGGGACCCAGTACTTC CAISDRDRGTQYF
TRBJ2-2 TRBV27 once TRBD2 TGTGCCAGCAGTTTAGCGGGAGGGACCGGGGAGCTGTTTTTT CASSLAGGTGELFF
TRBJ1-1 TRBV15 once . TGTGCCACCAGCAGAGTGGGGGGGACGAACACTGAAGCTTTCTTT CATSRVGGTNTEAFF
TRBJ2-2 TRBV29-1 . . TGCAGCGTTGAGGGGGATAATACCGGGGAGCTGTTTTTT CSVEGDNTGELFF
TRBJ2-7 TRBV4-1 . TRBD2 TGCGCCAGCAGCCTCGCGCTAGCGGGCCGAGCCTACGAGCAGTACTTC CASSLALAGRAYEQYF
TRBJ2-7 TRBV7-2 . . TGTGCCAGCAGCCTGGACCGGAGGTACGAGCAGTACTTC CASSLDRRYEQYF
TRBJ1-5 TRBV4-1 . . TGCGCCAGCAGCCAGATTTACACCGACAATCAGCCCCAGCATTTT CASSQIYTDNQPQHF
TRBJ2-1 TRBV6-1 . TRBD2 TGTGCCAGCACCCCCGGGACTAGCAACAATGAGCAGTTCTTC CASTPGTSNNEQFF